This is a list of T cell receptor beta chains from one sample in a study of blood T cell repertoires in COVID-19. TCRdb's copy holds only in-frame clones and misses some; the assay was immunoSEQ multiplex PCR. The table lists more than 200,000 clones, around four fifths of them singletons. The specimen was peripheral blood. The receptors stem from a woman of 80 years or more with COVID-19, enrolled during active disease. Both conserved end residues are part of each CDR3. A D gene is named only where the DNA matches it firmly. Clone size is shown for a subset of rows, as once, few, many or a class of expanded clone.

cdr3_aa: CASSLGSRGIVSEQFF
cdr3_nt: TGCGCCAGCAGCTTGGGGTCCCGGGGAATTGTGTCTGAGCAGTTCTTC
clone_size: NA
j_call: TRBJ2-1
v_call: TRBV5-1
d_call: NA

cdr3_aa: CATSRELAEYNEQFF
cdr3_nt: TGTGCCACCAGCAGAGAACTAGCGGAATACAATGAGCAGTTCTTC
clone_size: once
j_call: TRBJ2-1
v_call: TRBV15
d_call: TRBD2

cdr3_aa: CASSLNEDRDSTQHF
cdr3_nt: TGTGCCAGTAGTTTAAACGAGGACAGGGACAGTACCCAGCATTTT
clone_size: NA
j_call: TRBJ1-5
v_call: TRBV19
d_call: TRBD1

cdr3_aa: CASSNWGQANTIYF
cdr3_nt: TGTGCCAGTAGTAACTGGGGACAGGCAAACACCATATATTTT
clone_size: NA
j_call: TRBJ1-3
v_call: TRBV19
d_call: TRBD1

cdr3_aa: CASSTGGNTEAFF
cdr3_nt: TGCGCCAGCAGCACCGGGGGAAACACTGAAGCTTTCTTT
clone_size: few
j_call: TRBJ1-1
v_call: TRBV5-1
d_call: NA

cdr3_aa: CASSPTRGLSSPLHF
cdr3_nt: TGTGCCAGCAGTCCTACAAGGGGGCTGAGTTCACCCCTCCACTTT
clone_size: few
j_call: TRBJ1-6
v_call: TRBV28
d_call: TRBD1

cdr3_aa: CASLREGNTEAFF
cdr3_nt: TGTGCCAGCCTCAGGGAGGGGAACACTGAAGCTTTCTTT
clone_size: NA
j_call: TRBJ1-1
v_call: TRBV6-5
d_call: NA

cdr3_aa: CASRMRENNYGYTF
cdr3_nt: TGTGCCAGCAGGATGAGGGAAAACAACTATGGCTACACCTTC
clone_size: NA
j_call: TRBJ1-2
v_call: TRBV6-5
d_call: NA

cdr3_aa: CASSGIAGGRNEQFF
cdr3_nt: TGCGCCAGCAGCGGAATAGCGGGAGGGCGGAATGAGCAGTTCTTC
clone_size: NA
j_call: TRBJ2-1
v_call: TRBV5-1
d_call: TRBD2

cdr3_aa: CASSPRAGTGNYGYTF
cdr3_nt: TGTGCCAGCAGCCCCAGAGCAGGTACAGGGAACTATGGCTACACCTTC
clone_size: NA
j_call: TRBJ1-2
v_call: TRBV13
d_call: NA

cdr3_aa: CASSLGLAETQYF
cdr3_nt: TGTGCCAGCTCTCTAGGACTAGCGGAGACCCAGTACTTC
clone_size: NA
j_call: TRBJ2-5
v_call: TRBV18
d_call: TRBD2

cdr3_aa: CASSPTGTGNQPQHF
cdr3_nt: TGTGCCAGCAGCCCGACAGGTACAGGCAATCAGCCCCAGCATTTT
clone_size: NA
j_call: TRBJ1-5
v_call: TRBV6-5
d_call: NA

cdr3_aa: CASQGASDTQYF
cdr3_nt: TGTGCCTCCCAGGGCGCTTCAGATACGCAGTATTTT
clone_size: NA
j_call: TRBJ2-3
v_call: TRBV24-1
d_call: NA

cdr3_aa: CASSSPPGEQYF
cdr3_nt: TGTGCCAGCAGCTCGCCTCCGGGCGAGCAGTACTTC
clone_size: NA
j_call: TRBJ2-7
v_call: TRBV7-9
d_call: NA

cdr3_aa: CASSSIQGAQAYGYTF
cdr3_nt: TGTGCCAGCAGTAGTATCCAGGGGGCGCAAGCCTATGGCTACACCTTC
clone_size: NA
j_call: TRBJ1-2
v_call: TRBV28
d_call: TRBD1

cdr3_aa: CASSPGGLSTEAFF
cdr3_nt: TGTGCCAGCAGCCCAGGGGGCCTTTCCACTGAAGCTTTCTTT
clone_size: NA
j_call: TRBJ1-1
v_call: TRBV6-4
d_call: TRBD1

cdr3_aa: CASSPVRHGDGYTF
cdr3_nt: TGTGCCAGCAGCCCGGTCCGACACGGCGATGGCTACACCTTC
clone_size: NA
j_call: TRBJ1-2
v_call: TRBV7-9
d_call: NA

cdr3_aa: CASSHASVGTGELFF
cdr3_nt: TGCGCCAGCAGCCACGCAAGCGTCGGCACCGGGGAGCTGTTTTTT
clone_size: few
j_call: TRBJ2-2
v_call: TRBV4-1
d_call: NA

cdr3_aa: CASSKREREAYTDTQYF
cdr3_nt: TGTGCCAGCAGCAAACGGGAGCGGGAGGCCTACACAGATACGCAGTATTTT
clone_size: NA
j_call: TRBJ2-3
v_call: TRBV21-1
d_call: NA

cdr3_aa: CASTPGNSYNSPLHF
cdr3_nt: TGTGCCAGCACCCCAGGGAACTCCTATAATTCACCCCTCCACTTT
clone_size: NA
j_call: TRBJ1-6
v_call: TRBV6-5
d_call: NA

cdr3_aa: CASRLQGVNTDTQYF
cdr3_nt: TGTGCCAGCAGGTTACAGGGGGTTAACACAGATACGCAGTATTTT
clone_size: NA
j_call: TRBJ2-3
v_call: TRBV6-5
d_call: TRBD1

cdr3_aa: CASRMGQTQETQYF
cdr3_nt: TGTGCCAGCAGGATGGGACAGACACAAGAGACCCAGTACTTC
clone_size: NA
j_call: TRBJ2-5
v_call: TRBV6-5
d_call: TRBD1

cdr3_aa: CASSLLGGRLQGYTF
cdr3_nt: TGTGCCAGCAGCTTATTAGGGGGCAGGTTACAAGGCTACACCTTC
clone_size: NA
j_call: TRBJ1-2
v_call: TRBV7-9
d_call: TRBD1

cdr3_aa: CASSYSGRDSPLHF
cdr3_nt: TGTGCCAGCAGTTACTCAGGGAGGGATTCACCCCTCCACTTT
clone_size: NA
j_call: TRBJ1-6
v_call: TRBV6-6
d_call: NA

cdr3_aa: CASNLGGNENEQFF
cdr3_nt: TGTGCCAGCAACCTAGGGGGCAATGAAAATGAGCAGTTCTTC
clone_size: NA
j_call: TRBJ2-1
v_call: TRBV21-1
d_call: NA

cdr3_aa: CASSLGVQGGYGYTF
cdr3_nt: TGTGCCAGCAGTTTAGGGGTGCAGGGTGGCTATGGCTACACCTTC
clone_size: NA
j_call: TRBJ1-2
v_call: TRBV28
d_call: NA

cdr3_aa: CASSLEGGKSNEQFF
cdr3_nt: TGTGCCAGCAGCTTGGAAGGGGGAAAATCCAATGAGCAGTTCTTC
clone_size: NA
j_call: TRBJ2-1
v_call: TRBV5-8
d_call: NA

cdr3_aa: CAWSDRSNQPQHF
cdr3_nt: TGTGCCTGGAGTGACAGAAGCAATCAGCCCCAGCATTTT
clone_size: NA
j_call: TRBJ1-5
v_call: TRBV30
d_call: NA

cdr3_aa: CASSLLPGQGLGGELFF
cdr3_nt: TGTGCCAGTAGTTTACTACCGGGACAGGGGCTCGGCGGGGAGCTGTTTTTT
clone_size: NA
j_call: TRBJ2-2
v_call: TRBV19
d_call: TRBD1

cdr3_aa: CASSQSTGVSGNTIYF
cdr3_nt: TGTGCCAGCTCACAATCGACAGGAGTCTCTGGAAACACCATATATTTT
clone_size: NA
j_call: TRBJ1-3
v_call: TRBV18
d_call: NA

cdr3_aa: CASSQTGTGGNQPQHF
cdr3_nt: TGTGCCAGCAGTCAGACCGGGACAGGGGGCAATCAGCCCCAGCATTTT
clone_size: NA
j_call: TRBJ1-5
v_call: TRBV28
d_call: TRBD1

cdr3_aa: CASSLREPSTDTQYF
cdr3_nt: TGTGCCAGCAGTCTCAGGGAACCCAGCACAGATACGCAGTATTTT
clone_size: NA
j_call: TRBJ2-3
v_call: TRBV6-5
d_call: NA

cdr3_aa: CASGLTGKVLEKLFF
cdr3_nt: TGTGCTAGTGGTTTGACGGGGAAGGTGTTGGAAAAACTGTTTTTT
clone_size: once
j_call: TRBJ1-4
v_call: TRBV12-5
d_call: NA

cdr3_aa: CASSLVQGSGGSPLHF
cdr3_nt: TGTGCCAGCAGCTTGGTACAGGGCTCGGGTGGTTCACCCCTCCACTTT
clone_size: NA
j_call: TRBJ1-6
v_call: TRBV5-8
d_call: NA

cdr3_aa: CAISESTSGAQYF
cdr3_nt: TGTGCCATCAGTGAGTCGACCTCGGGGGCCCAGTACTTC
clone_size: NA
j_call: TRBJ2-5
v_call: TRBV10-3
d_call: NA

cdr3_aa: CATTPGQGTDTQYF
cdr3_nt: TGTGCCACCACCCCGGGACAGGGAACAGATACGCAGTATTTT
clone_size: NA
j_call: TRBJ2-3
v_call: TRBV24-1
d_call: TRBD1

cdr3_aa: CSVEDSATGANVLTF
cdr3_nt: TGCAGCGTCGAAGACAGCGCAACTGGGGCCAACGTCCTGACTTTC
clone_size: NA
j_call: TRBJ2-6
v_call: TRBV29-1
d_call: NA

cdr3_aa: CASSLGPPRSNYGYTF
cdr3_nt: TGTGCCAGTAGTCTCGGCCCCCCCAGGTCTAACTATGGCTACACCTTC
clone_size: NA
j_call: TRBJ1-2
v_call: TRBV19
d_call: NA